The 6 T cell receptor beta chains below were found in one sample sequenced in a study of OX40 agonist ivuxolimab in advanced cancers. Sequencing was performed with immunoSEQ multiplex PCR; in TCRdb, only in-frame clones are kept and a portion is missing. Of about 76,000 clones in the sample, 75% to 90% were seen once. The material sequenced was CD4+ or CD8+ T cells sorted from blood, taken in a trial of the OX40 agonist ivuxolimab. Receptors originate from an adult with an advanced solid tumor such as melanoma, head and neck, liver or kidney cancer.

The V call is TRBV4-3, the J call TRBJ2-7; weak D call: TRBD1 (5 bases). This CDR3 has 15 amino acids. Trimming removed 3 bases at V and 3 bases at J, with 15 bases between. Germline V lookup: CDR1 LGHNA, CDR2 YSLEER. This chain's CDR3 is CASSQSIPTGYEQYF. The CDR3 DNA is TGCGCCAGCAGCCAGAGTATACCTACAGGCTACGAGCAGTACTTC.

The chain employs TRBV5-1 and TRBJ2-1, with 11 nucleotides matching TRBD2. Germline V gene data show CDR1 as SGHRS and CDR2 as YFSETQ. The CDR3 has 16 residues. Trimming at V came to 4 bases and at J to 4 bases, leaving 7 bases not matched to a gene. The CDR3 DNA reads TGCGCCAGCAGCGCCTCGACTAGCGGGATTTACAATGAGCAGTTCTTC. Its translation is CASSASTSGIYNEQFF.

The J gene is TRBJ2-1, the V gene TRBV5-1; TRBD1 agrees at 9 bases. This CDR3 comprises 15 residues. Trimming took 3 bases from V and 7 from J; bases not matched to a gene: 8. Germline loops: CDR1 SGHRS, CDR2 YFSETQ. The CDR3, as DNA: TGCGCCAGCAGCTCCTCCGGGACAGGGTGGAATGAGCAGTTCTTC. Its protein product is CASSSSGTGWNEQFF.

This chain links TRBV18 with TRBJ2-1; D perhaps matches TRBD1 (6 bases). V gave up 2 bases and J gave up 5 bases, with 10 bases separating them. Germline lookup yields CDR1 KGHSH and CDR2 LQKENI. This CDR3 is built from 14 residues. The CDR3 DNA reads TGTGCCAGCTCACCAATGGACAGACACAATGAGCAGTTCTTC. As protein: CASSPMDRHNEQFF.

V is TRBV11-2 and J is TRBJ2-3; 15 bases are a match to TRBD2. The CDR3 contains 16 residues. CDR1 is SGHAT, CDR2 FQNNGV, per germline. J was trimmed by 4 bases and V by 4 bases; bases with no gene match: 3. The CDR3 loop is CASSSRTSGGADTQYF. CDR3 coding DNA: TGTGCCAGCAGCTCGCGGACTAGCGGGGGGGCAGATACGCAGTATTTT. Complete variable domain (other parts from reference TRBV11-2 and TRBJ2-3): EAGVAQSPRYKIIEKRQSVAFWCNPISGHATLYWYQQILGQGPKLLIQFQNNGVVDDSQLPKDRFSAERLKGVDSTLKIQPAKLEDSAVYLCASSSRTSGGADTQYFGPGTRLTVL.

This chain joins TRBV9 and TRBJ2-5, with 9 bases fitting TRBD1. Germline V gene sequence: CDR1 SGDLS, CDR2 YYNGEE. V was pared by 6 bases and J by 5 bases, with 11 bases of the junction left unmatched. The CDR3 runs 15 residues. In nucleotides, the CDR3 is TGTGCCAGCACCGCACAACAGGGGGCGGGTGAGACCCAGTACTTC. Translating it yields CASTAQQGAGETQYF.